This is a list of T cell receptor beta chains from one sample in a study of blood T cell repertoires in COVID-19. Data came from immunoSEQ multiplex PCR; TCRdb stores just in-frame clones and leaves some out. The profile shows about 140,000 clones, under 90% of them singletons. The sequenced sample consisted of peripheral blood. The receptors originated from an elderly woman in a cohort sampled during active or convalescent COVID-19. Each CDR3 is given with its conserved first and last residue. D genes are given only for firm matches. Clone size, where shown, is once, few, many, or a class for clones that have expanded.

D,V,J,size,DNA,CDR3
TRBD1,TRBV30,TRBJ1-2,.,TGTGCCTGGAGTGTACCCGGGACAGGGGGCTATGGCTACACCTTC,CAWSVPGTGGYGYTF
.,TRBV5-4,TRBJ1-1,.,TGTGCCAGCAGCGGACCGGGGTTGGACACTGAAGCTTTCTTT,CASSGPGLDTEAFF
TRBD1,TRBV7-2,TRBJ1-2,.,TGTGCCAGCACCCAACAACAGGGGAACTATGGCTACACCTTC,CASTQQQGNYGYTF
.,TRBV11-3,TRBJ2-1,.,TGTGCCAGCAGCTTAGGACCGGGGGATGAGCAGTTCTTC,CASSLGPGDEQFF
.,TRBV2,TRBJ1-1,few,TGTGCCAGCATCGTCGGGTTCGGGGACACTGAAGCTTTCTTT,CASIVGFGDTEAFF
.,TRBV6-5,TRBJ2-7,.,TGTGCCAGCAGTTACGATGGAGCCACCGGCGAGCAGTACTTC,CASSYDGATGEQYF
.,TRBV5-1,TRBJ1-6,.,TGCGCCAGCAGCTTGGGACTAAACGATTCACCCCTCCACTTT,CASSLGLNDSPLHF
.,TRBV6-4,TRBJ1-5,.,TGTGCCAGCAGTCAGGGGATAGGTCAGCCCCAGCATTTT,CASSQGIGQPQHF
.,TRBV5-1,TRBJ2-6,once,TGCGCCAGCAGCTTGGCCGTTGGGGCCAACGTCCTGACTTTC,CASSLAVGANVLTF
TRBD1,TRBV19,TRBJ1-2,.,TGTGCCAGTACAGGGGGCGCACTCAGCTACACCTTC,CASTGGALSYTF
.,TRBV29-1,TRBJ1-1,.,TGCAGCGCCGAATCGGGGGGTACTGAAGCTTTCTTT,CSAESGGTEAFF
TRBD1,TRBV7-3,TRBJ2-2,.,TGTGCCAGCAGCTTAAACATTTTCGCCCATAGGGGACAGTCGGGCACCGGGGAGCTGTTTTTT,CASSLNIFAHRGQSGTGELFF
.,TRBV13,TRBJ1-2,few,TGTGCCAGCAGCTTAGGACGTTTGGGACTCAGGGATTATGGCTACACCTTC,CASSLGRLGLRDYGYTF
TRBD1,TRBV18,TRBJ2-5,.,TGTGCCAGCTCACCAAGGGGGCTGAGGGAGACCCAGTACTTC,CASSPRGLRETQYF
.,TRBV29-1,TRBJ2-2,.,TGCAGCGTTACTACAGGGACCGCCACCGGGGAGCTGTTTTTT,CSVTTGTATGELFF
.,TRBV9,TRBJ2-7,.,TGTGCCAGCAGCGTAGATGGGGCCGCCTACGAGCAGTACTTC,CASSVDGAAYEQYF
.,TRBV19,TRBJ1-1,.,TGTGCCAGTACCGGGATGAACACTGAAGCTTTCTTT,CASTGMNTEAFF
.,TRBV27,TRBJ1-4,.,TGTGCCAGCAGTTTACCTGGGGGCGAAAAACTGTTTTTT,CASSLPGGEKLFF
TRBD2,TRBV24-1,TRBJ2-1,.,TGTGCCACCAGTGGTAGCGGGGGGGCCTTCAGTGAGCAGTTCTTC,CATSGSGGAFSEQFF
.,TRBV9,TRBJ2-7,.,TGTGCCAGCAGCGTAGGGCCAGAGGCATACTACGAGCAGTACTTC,CASSVGPEAYYEQYF
.,TRBV11-3,TRBJ2-2,few,TGTGCCAGCAGTGCTTCCGGGGGGGAGCTGTTTTTT,CASSASGGELFF
.,TRBV10-3,TRBJ1-5,.,TGTGCCATCAGTGAACAGGGTATTAGTCAGCCCCAGCATTTT,CAISEQGISQPQHF
TRBD1,TRBV6-5,TRBJ2-2,.,TGTGCCAGCAGTCCTACAGGGGAGAACACCGGGGAGCTGTTTTTT,CASSPTGENTGELFF
TRBD2,TRBV9,TRBJ2-3,.,TGTGCCAGCACCGGGGGGAGCACAGATACGCAGTATTTT,CASTGGSTDTQYF
.,TRBV9,TRBJ2-1,.,TGTGCCAGCAGCGCCGGGTTGGGGCAATGGAATGAGCAGTTCTTC,CASSAGLGQWNEQFF
.,TRBV6-6,TRBJ1-1,.,TGTGCCAGCAGTTACTCAGGACAGCAGTCCACTGAAGCTTTCTTT,CASSYSGQQSTEAFF
.,TRBV3-1/TRBV3-2,TRBJ2-1,.,TGTGCCAGCAGTGGCCGGGACAATTCCTACAATGAGCAGTTCTTC,CASSGRDNSYNEQFF
TRBD1,TRBV9,TRBJ1-1,.,TGTGCCAGCAGCGCAGGGGGCGGGCGTTTTATTGAAGCTTTCTTT,CASSAGGGRFIEAFF
TRBD1,TRBV6-1,TRBJ2-3,.,TGTGCCAGCAGTGAGAGTCCGGGACAGGGAATCACAGATACGCAGTATTTT,CASSESPGQGITDTQYF
.,TRBV7-9,TRBJ2-3,.,TGTGCCAGCAGCTTAGCGGCAGGTAGCACAGATACGCAGTATTTT,CASSLAAGSTDTQYF
TRBD1,TRBV19,TRBJ2-7,.,TGTGCCAGTAGTACCGGTGCTGCAGGACAGGGCGGCCCAGAACGTTACGAGCAGTACTTC,CASSTGAAGQGGPERYEQYF
.,TRBV2,TRBJ1-3,.,TGTGCCAGCAGTACCCAAGGGGCATCTGGAAACACCATATATTTT,CASSTQGASGNTIYF
.,TRBV5-1,TRBJ1-2,.,TGCGCCAGCAGCTTAGAGAAGTCTAACTATGGCTACACCTTC,CASSLEKSNYGYTF
.,TRBV15,TRBJ1-6,.,TGTGCCACCAGCAGAGATTTCGGGAATTCACCCCTCCACTTT,CATSRDFGNSPLHF
.,TRBV28,TRBJ1-6,once,TGTGCCAGCAGTTTATTGGAGGTTGGGTGGAAGGATTCACCCCTCCACTTT,CASSLLEVGWKDSPLHF
TRBD1,TRBV12-3/TRBV12-4,TRBJ2-7,.,TGTGCCAGCAGTCCCAGGACAGGGACCGAGCAGTACTTC,CASSPRTGTEQYF
TRBD1,TRBV5-1,TRBJ2-7,.,TGCGCCAGCAGCCCCGGGACAGGGAGCTACGAGCAGTACTTC,CASSPGTGSYEQYF
.,TRBV6-5,TRBJ1-1,.,TGTGCCAGCACCCTTGCGGGGGTGAACACTGAAGCTTTCTTT,CASTLAGVNTEAFF
TRBD1,TRBV5-5,TRBJ1-6,.,TGTGCCAGCAGCTTCACCCCGACAGGGGCGAATTCACCCCTCCACTTT,CASSFTPTGANSPLHF
.,TRBV7-9,TRBJ1-1,.,TGTGCCAGCAGGGACGAATTCACAGGGAACACTGAAGCTTTCTTT,CASRDEFTGNTEAFF
.,TRBV29-1,TRBJ1-1,once,TGCAGCTACAGGGAGTTGATGAACACTGAAGCTTTCTTT,CSYRELMNTEAFF
TRBD1,TRBV6-5,TRBJ1-5,.,TGTGCCAGCACTGGGGGTCAGGGGGAACTTCAGCCCCAGCATTTT,CASTGGQGELQPQHF